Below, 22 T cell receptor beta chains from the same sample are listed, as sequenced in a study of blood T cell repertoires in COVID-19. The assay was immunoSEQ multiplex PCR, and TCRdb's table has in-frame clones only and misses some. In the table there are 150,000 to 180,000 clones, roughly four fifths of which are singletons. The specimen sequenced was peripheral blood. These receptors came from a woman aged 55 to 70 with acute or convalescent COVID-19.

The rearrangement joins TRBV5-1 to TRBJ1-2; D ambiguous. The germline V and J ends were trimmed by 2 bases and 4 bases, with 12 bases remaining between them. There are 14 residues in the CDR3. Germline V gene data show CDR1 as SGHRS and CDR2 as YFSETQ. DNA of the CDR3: TGCGCCAGCAGCTTAAACTCCGAGGGCTATGGCTACACCTTC. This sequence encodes CASSLNSEGYGYTF.

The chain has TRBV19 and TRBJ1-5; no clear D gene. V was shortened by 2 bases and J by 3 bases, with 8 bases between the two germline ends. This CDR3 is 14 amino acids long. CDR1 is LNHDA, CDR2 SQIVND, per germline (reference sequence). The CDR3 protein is CASSIIYSNQPQHF. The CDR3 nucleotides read TGTGCCAGTAGTATAATTTACTCCAATCAGCCCCAGCATTTT.

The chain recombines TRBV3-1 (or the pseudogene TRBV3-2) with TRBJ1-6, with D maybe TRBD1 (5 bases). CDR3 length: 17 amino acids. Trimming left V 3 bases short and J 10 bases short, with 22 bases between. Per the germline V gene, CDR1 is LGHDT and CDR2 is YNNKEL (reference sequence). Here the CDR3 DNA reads TGTGCCAGCAGCCACGCGATCGGGCAGGCCGGGGGGTCACCCCTCCACTTT. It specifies CASSHAIGQAGGSPLHF.

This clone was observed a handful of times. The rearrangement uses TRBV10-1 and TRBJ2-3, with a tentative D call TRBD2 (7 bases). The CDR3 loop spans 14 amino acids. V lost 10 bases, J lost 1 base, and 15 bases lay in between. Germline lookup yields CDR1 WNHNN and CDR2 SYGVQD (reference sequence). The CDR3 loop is CAIFSGGRTDTQYF. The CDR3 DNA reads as TGCGCCATCTTTTCCGGGGGGCGCACAGATACGCAGTATTTT.

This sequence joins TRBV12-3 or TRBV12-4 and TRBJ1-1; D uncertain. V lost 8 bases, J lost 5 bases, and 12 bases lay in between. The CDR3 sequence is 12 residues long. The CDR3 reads CASQNPGTEAFF. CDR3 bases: TGTGCCAGCCAAAATCCGGGGACTGAAGCTTTCTTT.

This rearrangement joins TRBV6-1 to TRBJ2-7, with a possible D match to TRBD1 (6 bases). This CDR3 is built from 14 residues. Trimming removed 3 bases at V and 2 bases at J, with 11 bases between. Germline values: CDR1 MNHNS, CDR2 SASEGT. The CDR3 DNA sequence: TGTGCCAGCAGTGATTCCCGGACAGCCTACGAGCAGTACTTC. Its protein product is CASSDSRTAYEQYF.

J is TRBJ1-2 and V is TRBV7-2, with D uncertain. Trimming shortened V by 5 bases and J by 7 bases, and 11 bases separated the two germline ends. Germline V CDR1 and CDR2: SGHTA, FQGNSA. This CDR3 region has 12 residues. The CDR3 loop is CASSPRSVGYTF. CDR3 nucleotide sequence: TGTGCCAGCAGCCCCCGATCGGTTGGCTACACCTTC.

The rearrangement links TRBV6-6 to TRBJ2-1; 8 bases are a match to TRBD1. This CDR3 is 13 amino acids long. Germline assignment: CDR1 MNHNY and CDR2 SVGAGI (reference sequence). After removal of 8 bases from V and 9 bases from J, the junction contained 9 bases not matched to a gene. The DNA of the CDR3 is TGTGCCAGCGCCGGAGCAGGGGGCACTGAGCAGTTCTTC. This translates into CASAGAGGTEQFF.

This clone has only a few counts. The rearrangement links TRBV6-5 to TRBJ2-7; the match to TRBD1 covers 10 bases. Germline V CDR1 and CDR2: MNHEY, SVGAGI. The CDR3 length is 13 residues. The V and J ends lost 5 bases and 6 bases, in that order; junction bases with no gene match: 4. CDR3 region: CASSMDRGIEQYF. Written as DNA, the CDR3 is TGTGCCAGCAGTATGGACAGGGGGATCGAGCAGTACTTC.

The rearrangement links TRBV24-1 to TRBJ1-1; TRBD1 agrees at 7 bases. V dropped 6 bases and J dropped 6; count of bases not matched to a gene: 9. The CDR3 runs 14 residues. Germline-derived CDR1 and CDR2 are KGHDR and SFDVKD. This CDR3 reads CATSKGDRASEAFF. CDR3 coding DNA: TGTGCCACCAGTAAAGGAGACAGGGCTTCTGAAGCTTTCTTT.

CDR3: CASSIGTPYGYTF. The CDR3 region has the DNA TGTGCCAGCTCGATCGGGACACCCTATGGCTACACCTTC. The J gene is TRBJ1-2, the V gene TRBV12-3 or TRBV12-4; tentative D call: TRBD1 (6 bases). The CDR3 runs 13 residues. The ends were cut back, 8 bases at V and 4 bases at J, with 14 bases in the middle.

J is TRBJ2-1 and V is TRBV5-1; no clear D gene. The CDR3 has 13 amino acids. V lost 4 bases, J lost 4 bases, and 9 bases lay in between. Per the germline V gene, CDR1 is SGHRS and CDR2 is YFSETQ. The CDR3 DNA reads TGCGCCAGCAGCACGGCCGGGTACAATGAGCAGTTCTTC. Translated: CASSTAGYNEQFF.

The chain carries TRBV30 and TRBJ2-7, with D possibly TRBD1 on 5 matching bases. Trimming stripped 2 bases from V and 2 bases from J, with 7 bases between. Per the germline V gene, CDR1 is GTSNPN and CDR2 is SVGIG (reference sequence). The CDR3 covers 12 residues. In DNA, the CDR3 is TGTGCCTGGAGTCCGGACACCTACGAGCAGTACTTC. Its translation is CAWSPDTYEQYF.

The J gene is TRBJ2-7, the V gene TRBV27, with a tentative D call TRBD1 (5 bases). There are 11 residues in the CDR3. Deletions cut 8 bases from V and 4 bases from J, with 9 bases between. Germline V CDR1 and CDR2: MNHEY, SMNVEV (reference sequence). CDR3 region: CASVKGYEQYF. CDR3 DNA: TGTGCCAGCGTCAAGGGGTACGAGCAGTACTTC.

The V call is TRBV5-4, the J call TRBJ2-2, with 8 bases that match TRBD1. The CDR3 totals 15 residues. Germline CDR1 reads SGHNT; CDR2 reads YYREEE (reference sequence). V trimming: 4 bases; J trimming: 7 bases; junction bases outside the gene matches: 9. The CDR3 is CASSLDREFSGELFF. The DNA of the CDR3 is TGTGCCAGCAGCCTGGACAGGGAATTTAGCGGGGAGCTGTTTTTT.

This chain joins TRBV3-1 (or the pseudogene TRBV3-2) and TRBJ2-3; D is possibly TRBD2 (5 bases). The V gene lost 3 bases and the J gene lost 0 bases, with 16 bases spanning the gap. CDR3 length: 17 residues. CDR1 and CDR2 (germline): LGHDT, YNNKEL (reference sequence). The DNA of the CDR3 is TGTGCCAGCAGCCAGTTAAGGACTGTTCTTAGCACAGATACGCAGTATTTT. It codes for CASSQLRTVLSTDTQYF.

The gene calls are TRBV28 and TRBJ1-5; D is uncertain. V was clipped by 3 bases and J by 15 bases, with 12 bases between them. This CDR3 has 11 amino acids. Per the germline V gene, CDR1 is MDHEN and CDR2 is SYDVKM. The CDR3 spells CASSFLGRAHF. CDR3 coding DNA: TGTGCCAGCAGTTTTCTGGGGAGAGCGCATTTT. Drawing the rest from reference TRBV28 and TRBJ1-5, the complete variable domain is DVKVTQSSRYLVKRTGEKVFLECVQDMDHENMFWYRQDPGLGLRLIYFSYDVKMKEKGDIPEGYSVSREKKERFSLILESASTNQTSMYLCASSFLGRAHFGDGTRLSIL.

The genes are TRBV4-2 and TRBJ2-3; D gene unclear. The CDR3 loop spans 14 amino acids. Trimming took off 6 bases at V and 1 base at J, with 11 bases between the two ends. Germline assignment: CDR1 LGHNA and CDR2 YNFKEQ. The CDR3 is CASRYQEGTDTQYF. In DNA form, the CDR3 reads TGTGCCAGCAGATACCAAGAGGGCACAGATACGCAGTATTTT.

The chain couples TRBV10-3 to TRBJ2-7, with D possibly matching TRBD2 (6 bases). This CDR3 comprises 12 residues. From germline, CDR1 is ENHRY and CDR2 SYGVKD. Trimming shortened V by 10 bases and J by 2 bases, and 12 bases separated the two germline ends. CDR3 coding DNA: TGTGCCAGCGGGGAGACTACCTACGAGCAGTACTTC. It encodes CASGETTYEQYF.

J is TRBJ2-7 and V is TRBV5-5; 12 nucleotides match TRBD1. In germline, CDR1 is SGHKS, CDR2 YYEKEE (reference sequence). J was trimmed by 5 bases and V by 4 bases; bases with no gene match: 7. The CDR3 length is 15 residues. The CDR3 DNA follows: TGTGCCAGCAGCAGGGGACAGGGGGCTTATAACGAGCAGTACTTC. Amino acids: CASSRGQGAYNEQYF.

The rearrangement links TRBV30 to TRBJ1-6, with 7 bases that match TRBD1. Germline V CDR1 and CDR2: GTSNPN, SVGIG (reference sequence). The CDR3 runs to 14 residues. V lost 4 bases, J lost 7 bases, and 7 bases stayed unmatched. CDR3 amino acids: CAWTFRQGNSPLHF. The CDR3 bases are TGTGCCTGGACTTTCCGACAGGGAAATTCACCCCTCCACTTT. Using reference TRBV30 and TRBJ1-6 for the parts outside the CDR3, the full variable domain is SQTIHQWPATLVQPVGSPLSLECTVEGTSNPNLYWYRQAAGRGLQLLFYSVGIGQISSEVPQNLSASRPQDRQFILSSKKLLLSDSGFYLCAWTFRQGNSPLHFGNGTRLTVT.

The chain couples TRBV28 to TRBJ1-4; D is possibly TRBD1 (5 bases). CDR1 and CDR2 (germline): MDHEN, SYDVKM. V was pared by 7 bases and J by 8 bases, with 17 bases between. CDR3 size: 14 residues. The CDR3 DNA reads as TGTGCCAGCACCAAGCGAAGGGGTCGGGAAAAACTGTTTTTT. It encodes CASTKRRGREKLFF.